This TCR beta chain was observed in a study of blood T cell repertoires in COVID-19 (TCRdb year 2020). Study-level background: Collaborator samples came from the United States, Italy and Spain and covered acute and convalescent phases of COVID-19. The dataset comprised deeply sampled blood TCRbeta repertoires from subjects exposed to, actively infected with, or recovered from COVID-19. HLA class I and class II types, where available, came from metadata supplied by the sample provider rather than from assay-based typing. The sample metadata nearly always contained a de-identified subject ID, COVID-19 status, age in years and sex. The prospective study material was composed of cDNA or gDNA derived from T cells, B-cell-depleted T cells, or PBMCs. Samples were obtained from the ongoing ImmuneRACE study (first 160 participants) and from 1,254 subjects provided by 6 global collaborators. A freely available public database, intended as a resource for researchers studying the immune response to SARS-CoV-2, is where the repertoires were released.

Spanning cysteine to phenylalanine, the CDR3 consists of 16 amino acids. Kept here is only the CDR3 DNA, which spans 48 bases and is read in frame from base 1. CDR1 and CDR2, per the germline V gene, are LGHNA and YNFKEQ. V was cut back by 0 bases and J by 2 bases, leaving a gap of 12 bases between them. The research as a whole found: How much clinical and demographic metadata was included differed by source and by participant, and the metadata was provided uncurated.

TCRbeta CDR3 regions were amplified from genomic DNA by means of the immunoSEQ Assay, a bias-controlled multiplex PCR. Turning to the authors' computational methods: The number of nucleated cells in each sample was estimated by amplification of reference gene primers within the assay. Sequence reads were collapsed and filtered to measure the absolute abundance of every unique TCRbeta CDR3 rearrangement. For each sample, productive Simpson clonality was calculated as the square root of Simpson's diversity index over productive rearrangements. Entries here come from immuneACCESS through TCRdb and include only in-frame sequences with V and J called. Some clones fail to appear in such tables; in the studies checked, an unresolved V gene covers under half of the shortfall, and the cause of the remainder is unknown. V and J calls plus clone size are reproduced from that table; the DNA served to infer D and trimming. Present in this sample are around 86,000 clones, roughly 84% of which were seen just once. The ten biggest clones cover less than 5% of the sample.

Each collaborating institution followed its own protocols to collect whole blood in K2EDTA tubes. For TCRbeta analysis, collaborators shipped samples as frozen whole blood, isolated PBMCs, or DNA extracted from either of those sample types. A remark on this clone: Which antigen it targets is not known. Per-nucleotide qualities are absent, and no much larger clonotype sits a single base away.

The TCR was taken from a woman older than 75 with acute or convalescent COVID-19. Recombination linked TRBV4-2 to TRBJ2-3, with no confident D gene call. The sample taken for sequencing was peripheral blood. The CDR3 protein sequence reads: CASSQDSATATDTQYF. The nucleotide sequence reads TGTGCCAGCAGCCAAGACTCAGCAACAGCCACAGATACGCAGTATTTT.